This TCR beta chain is drawn from a study of regulatory dendritic cells for organ transplantation. V shed 1 base, J shed 5 bases, and the junction held 2 bases outside the gene matches. The CDR3 sequence is 14 residues long. CDR1 is MGHRA and CDR2 is YSYEKL in the germline V gene. Turning to this clone: Its antigen is still unknown.

Regarding the study as a whole: Naive CD4+ and CD8+ repertoires were highly diverse; memory CD8+ was most oligoclonal. Considerable individual heterogeneity was seen in alloreactive memory CD8+ T cells.

Some clones are missing from TCRdb's copy, which holds only in-frame ones; the method was immunoSEQ multiplex PCR. The data hold about 5,400 clones, with 60% to 75% observed a single time. CFSE-labeled sorted T cells met regulatory or mature dendritic cells for five to six days. Sequencing was carried out using memory CD8+ T cells from blood cultured with regulatory dendritic cells. Subset indicated: CD45RO+ memory T cells. The chain links TRBV4-1 to TRBJ2-7; 10 bases fit TRBD1. The receptor comes from a human donor in good health. The CDR3 loop reads CASSQGQGADEQYF. The DNA of the CDR3 is TGCGCCAGCAGCCAAGGACAGGGGGCGGACGAGCAGTACTTC.